The entry below describes one T cell receptor beta chain. Deep-level settings were used for running the assay. The method was immunoSEQ multiplex PCR; TCRdb's version includes in-frame clones alone and lacks a portion of them. The top ten hold over 0.1% of the sample, which has roughly 2.4 million clones, approximately 96% seen once. The record originates from a study of shared clonotypes between healthy human individuals. V was pared by 3 bases and J by 1 base, with 12 bases between. CDR1 LNHDA and CDR2 SQIVND come from the germline V gene (reference sequence). There are 15 residues in the CDR3. This TCR was sampled from a man younger than 30 in good health. Source material: naive CD4+ T cells sorted from blood. Subset described: CD45RA+ positively selected. The rearrangement uses TRBV19 and TRBJ2-5; D is possibly TRBD1 (5 bases). CDR3: CASSIGAELQETQYF. DNA for the CDR3: TGTGCCAGTAGTATTGGGGCAGAACTCCAAGAGACCCAGTACTTC.